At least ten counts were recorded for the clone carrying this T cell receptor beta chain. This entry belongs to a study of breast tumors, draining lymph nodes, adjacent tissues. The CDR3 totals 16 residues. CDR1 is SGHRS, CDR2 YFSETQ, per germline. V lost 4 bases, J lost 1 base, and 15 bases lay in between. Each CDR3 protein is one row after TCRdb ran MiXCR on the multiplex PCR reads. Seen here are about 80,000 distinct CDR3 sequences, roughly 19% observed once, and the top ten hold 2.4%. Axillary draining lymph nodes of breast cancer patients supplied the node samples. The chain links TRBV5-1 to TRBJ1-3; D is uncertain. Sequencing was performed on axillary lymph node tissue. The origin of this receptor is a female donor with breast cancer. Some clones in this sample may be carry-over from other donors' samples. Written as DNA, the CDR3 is TGCGCCAGCAGCCCGCGCGTTACGGGGTCTGGAAACACCATATATTTT. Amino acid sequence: CASSPRVTGSGNTIYF.